The T cell receptor (beta chain) under discussion was sequenced for a study of neurological immune-mediated disorders. This CDR3 has 16 residues. CDR1 SGHAT and CDR2 FQNNGV come from the germline V gene. Broader study findings: There was no association between the multiple sclerosis repertoire cluster and any clinical or MRI feature. One cluster of related CDR3 sequences contained, by phylogenetic grouping, the repertoires of 18 of 34 multiple sclerosis patients and formed a possible signature.

PBMCs stored at -80 C, 2 million in total, were the source of the unsorted libraries. The cDNA came from 5'RACE, which used 10-nucleotide random UMIs. TCRdb itself ran the 5' RACE reads through MiXCR, one entry per CDR3 protein. The sample has about 120,000 distinct CDR3 sequences, roughly 3.2% seen once; the top ten hold 1.3%. Regarding this clonotype: The antigen is not known. With a much larger clone just one base away, this may be a read error.

The gene calls are TRBV11-2 and TRBJ1-1; 8 bases are a match to TRBD1. The sample taken for sequencing was PBMCs. This TCR was recovered from a woman aged 25 to 39 with multiple sclerosis. Here the CDR3 DNA reads TGTACCAGCAGCTTAGGCGCAGGGGGCTTACGGAGTGAAGCTTTCTTT. It translates to CTSSLGAGGLRSEAFF.